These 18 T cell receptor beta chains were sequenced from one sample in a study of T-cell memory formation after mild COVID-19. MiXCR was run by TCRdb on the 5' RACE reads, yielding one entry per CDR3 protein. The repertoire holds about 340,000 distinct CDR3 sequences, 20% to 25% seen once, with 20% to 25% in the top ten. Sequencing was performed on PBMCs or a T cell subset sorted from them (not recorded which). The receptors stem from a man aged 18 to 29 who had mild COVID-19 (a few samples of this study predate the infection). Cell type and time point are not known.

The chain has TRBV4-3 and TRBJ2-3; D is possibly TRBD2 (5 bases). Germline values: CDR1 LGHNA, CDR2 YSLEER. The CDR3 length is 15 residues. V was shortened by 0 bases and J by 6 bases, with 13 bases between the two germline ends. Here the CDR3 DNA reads TGCGCCAGCAGCCAAGACGAGAGGGCCGGGGATACGCAGTATTTT. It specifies CASSQDERAGDTQYF.

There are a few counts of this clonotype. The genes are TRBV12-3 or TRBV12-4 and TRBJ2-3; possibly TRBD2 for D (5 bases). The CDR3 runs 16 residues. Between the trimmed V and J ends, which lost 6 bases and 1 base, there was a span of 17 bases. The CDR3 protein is CASSSLLRGGTDTQYF. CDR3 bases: TGTGCCAGCAGCTCCCTCCTCCGGGGTGGCACAGATACGCAGTATTTT.

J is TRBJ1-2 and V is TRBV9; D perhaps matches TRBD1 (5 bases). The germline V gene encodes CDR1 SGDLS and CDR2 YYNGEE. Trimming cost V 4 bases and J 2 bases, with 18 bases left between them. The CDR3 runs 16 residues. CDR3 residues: CASSSVGGALNYGYTF. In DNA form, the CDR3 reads TGTGCCAGCAGCTCCGTTGGAGGGGCTCTGAACTATGGCTACACCTTC.

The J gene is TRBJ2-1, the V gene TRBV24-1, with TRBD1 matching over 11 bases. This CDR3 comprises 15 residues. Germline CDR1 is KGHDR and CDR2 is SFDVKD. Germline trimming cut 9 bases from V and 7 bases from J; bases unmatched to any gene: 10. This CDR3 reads CATGRLGTGGNEQFF. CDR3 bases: TGTGCCACCGGGAGGCTCGGGACAGGGGGTAATGAGCAGTTCTTC.

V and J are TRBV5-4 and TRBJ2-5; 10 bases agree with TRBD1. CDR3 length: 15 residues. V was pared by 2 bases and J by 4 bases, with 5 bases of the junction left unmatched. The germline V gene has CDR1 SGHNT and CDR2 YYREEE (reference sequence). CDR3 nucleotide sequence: TGTGCCAGCAGCTTCGGGACAGGGGATGCAGAGACCCAGTACTTC. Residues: CASSFGTGDAETQYF.

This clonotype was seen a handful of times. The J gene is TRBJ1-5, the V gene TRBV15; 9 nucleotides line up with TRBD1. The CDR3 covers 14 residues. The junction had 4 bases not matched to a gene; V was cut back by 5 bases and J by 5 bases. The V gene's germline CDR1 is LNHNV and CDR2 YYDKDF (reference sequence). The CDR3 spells CATSGDRADQPQHF. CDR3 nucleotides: TGTGCCACCAGCGGGGACAGGGCCGATCAGCCCCAGCATTTT. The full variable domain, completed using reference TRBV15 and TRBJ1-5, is DAMVIQNPRYQVTQFGKPVTLSCSQTLNHNVMYWYQQKSSQAPKLLFHYYDKDFNNEADTPDNFQSRRPNTSFCFLDIRSPGLGDTAMYLCATSGDRADQPQHFGDGTRLSIL.

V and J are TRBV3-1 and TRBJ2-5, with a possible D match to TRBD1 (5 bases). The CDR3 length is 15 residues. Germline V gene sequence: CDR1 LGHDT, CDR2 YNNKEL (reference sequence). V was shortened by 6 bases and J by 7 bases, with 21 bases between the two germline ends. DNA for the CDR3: TGTGCCAGCAGGTCAAGCGTTGCAGGGCCGGGGACCCAGTACTTC. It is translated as CASRSSVAGPGTQYF.

The chain's CDR3 is CASSGGQSTQHF. In nucleotides, the CDR3 is TGTGCCAGCAGCGGAGGACAGTCGACCCAGCATTTT. This chain links TRBV7-9 with TRBJ1-5, with D maybe TRBD1 (6 bases). Germline V gene lookup returns CDR1 SEHNR and CDR2 FQNEAQ (reference sequence). The V gene lost 5 bases and the J gene lost 11 bases, with 13 bases spanning the gap. The CDR3 totals 12 residues.

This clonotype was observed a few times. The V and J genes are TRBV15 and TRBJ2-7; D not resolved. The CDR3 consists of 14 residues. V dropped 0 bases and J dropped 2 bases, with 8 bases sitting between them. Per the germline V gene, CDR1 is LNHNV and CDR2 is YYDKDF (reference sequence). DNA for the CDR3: TGTGCCACCAGCAGAGACGGACGTACCTACGAGCAGTACGTC. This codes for CATSRDGRTYEQYV.

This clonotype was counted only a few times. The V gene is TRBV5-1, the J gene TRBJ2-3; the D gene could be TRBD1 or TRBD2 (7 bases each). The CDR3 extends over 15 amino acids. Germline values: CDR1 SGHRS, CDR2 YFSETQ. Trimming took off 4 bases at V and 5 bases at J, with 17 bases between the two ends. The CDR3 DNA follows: TGCGCCAGCAGCCTACAGGGGAGGGAGCTAGATACGCAGTATTTT. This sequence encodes CASSLQGRELDTQYF.

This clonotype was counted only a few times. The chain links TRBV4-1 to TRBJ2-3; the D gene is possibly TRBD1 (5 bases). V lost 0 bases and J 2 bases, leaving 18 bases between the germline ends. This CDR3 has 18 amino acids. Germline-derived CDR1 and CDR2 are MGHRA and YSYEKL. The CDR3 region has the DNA TGCGCCAGCAGCCAAGAATATACAGGCCATCCCCCCACAGATACGCAGTATTTT. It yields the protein CASSQEYTGHPPTDTQYF.

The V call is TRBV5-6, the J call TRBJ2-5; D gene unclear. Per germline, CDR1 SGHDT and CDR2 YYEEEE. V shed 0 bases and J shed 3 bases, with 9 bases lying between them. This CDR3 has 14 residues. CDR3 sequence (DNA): TGTGCCAGCAGCTTGGGCGTCAGAGAAGAGACCCAGTACTTC. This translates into CASSLGVREETQYF.

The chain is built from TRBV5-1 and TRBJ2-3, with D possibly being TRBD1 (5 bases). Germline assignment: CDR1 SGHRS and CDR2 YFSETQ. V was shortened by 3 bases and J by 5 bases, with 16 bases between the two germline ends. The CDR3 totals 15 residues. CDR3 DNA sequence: TGCGCCAGCAGCTCCATAGGGGCCCGCCAAGATACGCAGTATTTT. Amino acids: CASSSIGARQDTQYF.

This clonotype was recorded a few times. The CDR3 nucleotides read TGCGCCAGCAGCCCGGACAGGGTTGGGGGGACCCAGTACTTC. Protein: CASSPDRVGGTQYF. The J gene is TRBJ2-5, the V gene TRBV4-3; 8 bases align to TRBD1. Germline V gives CDR1 LGHNA, CDR2 YSLEER. V lost 4 bases, J lost 7 bases, and 8 bases stayed unmatched. This CDR3 contains 14 residues.

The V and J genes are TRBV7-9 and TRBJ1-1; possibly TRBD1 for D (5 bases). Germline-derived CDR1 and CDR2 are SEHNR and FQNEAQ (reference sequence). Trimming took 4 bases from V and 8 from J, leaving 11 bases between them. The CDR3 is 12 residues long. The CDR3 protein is CASSWPPGEAFF. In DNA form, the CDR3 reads TGTGCCAGCAGCTGGCCCCCAGGGGAAGCTTTCTTT.

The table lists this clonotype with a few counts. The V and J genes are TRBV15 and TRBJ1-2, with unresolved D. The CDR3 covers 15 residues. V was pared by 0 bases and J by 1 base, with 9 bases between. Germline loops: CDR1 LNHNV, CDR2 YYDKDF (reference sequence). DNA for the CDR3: TGTGCCACCAGCAGAGAGGCCAGTGTTAACTATGGCTACACCTTC. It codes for CATSREASVNYGYTF.

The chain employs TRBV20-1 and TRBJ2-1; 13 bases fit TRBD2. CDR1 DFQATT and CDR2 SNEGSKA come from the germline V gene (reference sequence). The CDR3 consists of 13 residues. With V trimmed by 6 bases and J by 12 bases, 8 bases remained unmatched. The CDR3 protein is CSARLAGGQGQFF. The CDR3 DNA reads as TGCAGTGCCAGACTAGCGGGGGGCCAAGGGCAGTTCTTC.

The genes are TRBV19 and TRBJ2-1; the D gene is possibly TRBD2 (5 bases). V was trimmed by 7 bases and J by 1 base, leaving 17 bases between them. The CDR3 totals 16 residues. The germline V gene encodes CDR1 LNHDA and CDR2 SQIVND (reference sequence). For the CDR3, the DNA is TGTGCCAGTATCAACACACCTAGCCAGTCCTACAATGAGCAGTTCTTC. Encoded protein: CASINTPSQSYNEQFF.